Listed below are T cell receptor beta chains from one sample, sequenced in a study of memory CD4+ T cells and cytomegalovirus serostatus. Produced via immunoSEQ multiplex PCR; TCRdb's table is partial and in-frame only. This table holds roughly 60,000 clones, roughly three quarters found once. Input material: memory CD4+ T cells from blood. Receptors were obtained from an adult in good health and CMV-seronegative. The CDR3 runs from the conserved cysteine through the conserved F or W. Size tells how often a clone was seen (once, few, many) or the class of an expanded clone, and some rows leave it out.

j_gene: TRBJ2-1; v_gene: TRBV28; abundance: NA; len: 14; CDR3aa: CASLSGGSYNEQFF
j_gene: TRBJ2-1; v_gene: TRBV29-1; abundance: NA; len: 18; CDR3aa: CSVRNPKKPSGSTNEQFF
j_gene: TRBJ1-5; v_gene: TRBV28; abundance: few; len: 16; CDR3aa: CASSLRGLYSNQPQHF
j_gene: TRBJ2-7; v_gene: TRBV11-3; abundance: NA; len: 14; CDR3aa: CASSLIVRETEQYF
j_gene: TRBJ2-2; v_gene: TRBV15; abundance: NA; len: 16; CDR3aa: CATSRALPKDRGELFF
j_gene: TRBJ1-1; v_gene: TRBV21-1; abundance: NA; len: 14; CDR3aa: CASNRPGINTEAFF
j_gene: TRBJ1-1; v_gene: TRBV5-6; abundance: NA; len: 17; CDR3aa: CASSLAGRGLIGTEAFF
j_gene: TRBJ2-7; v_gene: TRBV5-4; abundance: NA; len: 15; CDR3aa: CASSRDRGRTYEQYF
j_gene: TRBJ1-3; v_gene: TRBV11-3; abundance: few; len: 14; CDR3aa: CASSFADSGNTIYF
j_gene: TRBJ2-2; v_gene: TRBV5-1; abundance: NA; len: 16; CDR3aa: CASSPLRAMAGGELFF
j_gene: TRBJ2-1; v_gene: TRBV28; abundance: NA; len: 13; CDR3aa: CASNAGGRNEQFF
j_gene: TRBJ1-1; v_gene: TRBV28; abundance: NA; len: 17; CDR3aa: CASSPSGTLKMNTEAFF
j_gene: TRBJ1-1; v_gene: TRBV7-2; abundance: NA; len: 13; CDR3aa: CASSLAAVTEAFF
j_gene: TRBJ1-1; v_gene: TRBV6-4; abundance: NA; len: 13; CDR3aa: CASSFDRNTEAFF